What follows describes a single T cell receptor beta chain. This clone has only one observation. Its antigen remains unidentified. There are no base qualities to consult, and no much larger clone falls within one base. Whole blood was collected in K2EDTA tubes by collaborating institutions according to the institutions' own protocols. For TCRbeta analysis, collaborators shipped samples as frozen whole blood, isolated PBMCs, or DNA extracted from either of those sample types. Trimming at the junction amounts to 1 base on V and 0 bases on J, and the germline ends lie 4 bases apart. Via the germline V gene, CDR1 is SGHTA and CDR2 FQGNSA. The CDR3 spans 14 residues, from the cysteine through the phenylalanine. Only CDR3 DNA is held: 42 bases, read in frame from base 1. The sample originates from a study of blood T cell repertoires in COVID-19 (dated by TCRdb to the early 2020s). Turning to the overall study: The collaborator samples originated in the United States, Italy and Spain and spanned the acute and convalescent phases of COVID-19. The material from the prospective study consisted of cDNA or gDNA derived from T cells, B-cell-depleted T cells, or PBMCs. Subjects who had been exposed to COVID-19, were actively infected with it, or had recovered from it provided the deeply sampled blood TCRbeta repertoires that made up the dataset. A freely available public database, intended as a resource for researchers studying the immune response to SARS-CoV-2, is where the repertoires were released. The samples were drawn from the first 160 participants of the ongoing ImmuneRACE study and from 1,200 or so subjects provided by 6 global collaborators. The sample metadata nearly always contained a de-identified subject ID, COVID-19 status, age in years and sex. Where available, HLA class I and class II types were taken from metadata supplied by the sample provider and were not determined by assay-based typing.

TCRbeta CDR3 regions were amplified from genomic DNA using the immunoSEQ Assay, a bias-controlled multiplex PCR. On the authors' methods: Within the assay, amplification of reference gene primers was used to estimate how many nucleated cells each sample contained. Sequence reads were collapsed and filtered to measure the absolute abundance of every unique TCRbeta CDR3 rearrangement. Productive Simpson clonality was computed per sample as the square root of Simpson's diversity index over productive rearrangements. The table comes from immuneACCESS by way of TCRdb, which keeps in-frame sequences with V and J called. Part of the clones is missing from these tables; in studies checked, under half for an unresolved V gene and the rest for unknown reasons. That table furnishes V, J and clone size, whereas the DNA furnished D and trimming. In this sample the table shows 35,000 to 45,000 clones, roughly 84% of which occur a single time. The leading ten clones occupy 10% to 15% of the sample.

What the research found in general, with its limitations: The amount of clinical and demographic metadata varied by source and participant and was provided uncurated.

This receptor was obtained from a man between 60 and 75 years old with active COVID-19. This receptor chain uses TRBV7-2 and TRBJ1-5; the D gene is unclear. Sequences were obtained from peripheral blood. The nucleotide sequence reads TGTGCCAGCAGCTTAGACAGTAGCAATCAGCCCCAGCATTTT. Its translation reads: CASSLDSSNQPQHF.